This TCR beta chain stems from a study of CD8+ T cells in alopecia areata. Reverse transcription of extracted RNA yielded cDNA, which provided the sequencing template. Assay: immunoSEQ multiplex PCR; the TCRdb copy retains only in-frame clones and omits some. The sample includes roughly 190,000 clones, roughly 60% of them seen just once. Study-wide points: Shared TCR sequences were less clear between patients than in mice, possibly partly from HLA diversity.

Treatment defined: oral pan-JAK inhibitor, 5-10 mg twice daily. The CDR3 runs 12 residues. The V gene's germline CDR1 is SGHDT and CDR2 YYEEEE. Trimming left V 5 bases short and J 9 bases short, with 12 bases between. Details on this clone: Its specificity is unknown.

J is TRBJ2-1 and V is TRBV5-6, with D perhaps TRBD2 (6 bases). The sequence was obtained from a human donor with alopecia areata. The source material was CD4+ T cells sorted from blood, sampled at week 24, from a patient treated with tofacitinib. The CDR3 reads CASRRLGAEQFF. The CDR3 nucleotides read TGTGCCAGCAGAAGACTAGGCGCTGAGCAGTTCTTC.